The 27 T cell receptor beta chains below come from one sample, sequenced in a study of T-cell reconstitution after alpha-beta-depleted transplantation in children. As it was prepared, the TCRbeta library received unique molecular identifiers. TCRdb redid the calling of the PCR reads with MiXCR, one entry per CDR3 protein. The data contain just under 550,000 distinct CDR3 sequences, about a sixth of them singletons. The source material was PBMCs from the stem cell graft donor, sampled from the stem cell graft. These receptor sequences come from a human donor who donated a stem cell graft to a child with acute lymphoblastic leukemia.

This clonotype was observed a handful of times. The V and J genes are TRBV4-1 and TRBJ2-7, with 7 bases lining up with TRBD2. Germline V gene data show CDR1 as MGHRA and CDR2 as YSYEKL. The V and J ends lost 6 bases and 0 bases, in that order; junction bases with no gene match: 11. The CDR3 extends over 16 amino acids. The CDR3 reads CASRPAGGIGSYEQYF. The CDR3, as DNA: TGCGCCAGCAGGCCAGCCGGGGGGATAGGCTCCTACGAGCAGTACTTC.

This clonotype was detected a few times. The chain links TRBV10-2 to TRBJ2-5, with 8 positions matching TRBD2. V lost 7 bases and J lost 5; bases outside the gene matches: 3. The CDR3 has 12 amino acids. In germline, CDR1 is WSHSY, CDR2 SAAADI. This CDR3 is CASKASGETQYF. CDR3 nucleotide sequence: TGCGCCAGCAAGGCTAGCGGGGAGACCCAGTACTTC.

This clonotype was seen ten or more times. The rearrangement uses TRBV2 and TRBJ2-1; D not resolved. The length of the CDR3 is 15 residues. Trimming left V 4 bases short and J 1 base short, with 11 bases between. Germline V lookup: CDR1 SNHLY, CDR2 FYNNEI. Here the CDR3 reads CASSAGTSSYNEQFF. CDR3 sequence (DNA): TGTGCCAGCAGTGCAGGCACGTCTTCCTACAATGAGCAGTTCTTC.

This chain connects TRBV14 to TRBJ2-7; tentatively, D is TRBD2 (5 bases). Germline loops: CDR1 SGHDN, CDR2 FVKESK. The CDR3 is made up of 17 amino acids. The ends were cut back, 3 bases at V and 5 bases at J, with 23 bases in the middle. CDR3 residues: CASSQRADYINLDEQYF. The CDR3 DNA reads as TGTGCCAGCAGCCAGAGGGCCGACTACATTAACCTCGACGAGCAGTACTTC.

The chain links TRBV4-1 to TRBJ2-7, with no clear D. Trimming stripped 2 bases from V and 3 bases from J, with 17 bases between. Germline loops: CDR1 MGHRA, CDR2 YSYEKL. CDR3 size: 16 residues. The CDR3 loop is CASSQLVGQLGYEQYF. In DNA, the CDR3 is TGCGCCAGCAGCCAATTGGTTGGCCAGCTGGGCTACGAGCAGTACTTC.

This clonotype has a count of ten or more. V and J are TRBV29-1 and TRBJ1-1, with 10 bases matching TRBD1. Unmatched junction bases numbered 11, after V lost 2 bases and J lost 5 bases. Looked up from germline, CDR1 is SQVTM and CDR2 is ANQGSEA. This CDR3 comprises 16 residues. This CDR3 reads CSVEWSPGQGRTEAFF. The CDR3 DNA reads as TGCAGCGTTGAATGGTCCCCGGGACAGGGGAGAACTGAAGCTTTCTTT.

V is TRBV19 and J is TRBJ2-5; 7 nucleotides match TRBD1. The CDR3 contains 13 residues. Germline V gene sequence: CDR1 LNHDA, CDR2 SQIVND (reference sequence). V shed 3 bases, J shed 4 bases, and the junction held 2 bases outside the gene matches. The CDR3 coding sequence is TGTGCCAGTAGTATGAACAGGGGAGAGACCCAGTACTTC. Protein sequence: CASSMNRGETQYF.

The V gene is TRBV12-3 or TRBV12-4, the J gene TRBJ2-7; 9 positions agree with TRBD1. The CDR3 consists of 16 residues. V lost 6 bases to trimming and J lost 3 bases; unmatched junction nucleotides: 12. CDR3 loop: CASRPTLGTGLYEQYF. The CDR3, as DNA: TGTGCCAGCAGGCCGACGCTCGGGACAGGGCTCTACGAGCAGTACTTC.

This sequence joins TRBV28 and TRBJ1-2; tentative D call: TRBD1 (6 bases). V was pared by 2 bases and J by 4 bases, with 20 bases between. Germline V lookup: CDR1 MDHEN, CDR2 SYDVKM. The CDR3 loop spans 17 amino acids. For the CDR3, the DNA is TGTGCCAGCAGTTTAACCGGTACAGGGAAACTTTTCTATGGCTACACCTTC. Protein product: CASSLTGTGKLFYGYTF.

J is TRBJ2-7 and V is TRBV6-5; 7 bases align to TRBD1. The J segment lost 2 bases and the V segment lost 4 bases, leaving 11 bases of the junction unmatched. Germline lookup yields CDR1 MNHEY and CDR2 SVGAGI. The CDR3 contains 16 residues. CDR3 sequence reads: CASSSSPGDSTYEQYF. CDR3 sequence (DNA): TGTGCCAGCAGTTCATCCCCCGGGGACAGCACCTACGAGCAGTACTTC.

This clonotype was seen a handful of times. The chain joins TRBV7-8 to TRBJ2-1; 11 positions match TRBD2. There are 17 residues in the CDR3. The V segment lost 4 bases and the J segment 8 bases; nucleotides outside the gene matches: 13. In germline, CDR1 is SGHVS, CDR2 FQNEAQ. CDR3 DNA sequence: TGTGCCAGCAGCTGGAGCCTAACTAGCGGGAGTAACGATGAGCAGTTCTTC. This encodes CASSWSLTSGSNDEQFF.

The V and J genes are TRBV6-5 and TRBJ1-1; D is uncertain. The CDR3 covers 13 residues. Looked up from germline, CDR1 is MNHEY and CDR2 is SVGAGI. Trimming cost V 3 bases and J 8 bases, with 13 bases left between them. The CDR3 nucleotides are TGTGCCAGCAGTTATGGAGGGTCTCAGGAAGCTTTCTTT. Translated, it gives CASSYGGSQEAFF.

V and J are TRBV30 and TRBJ2-1; 7 bases agree with TRBD1. Germline V gives CDR1 GTSNPN, CDR2 SVGIG (reference sequence). This CDR3 comprises 16 residues. V lost 0 bases and J lost 2; bases outside the gene matches: 7. CDR3 in amino acids: CAWSVRPGQPYNEQFF. For the CDR3, the DNA is TGTGCCTGGAGTGTGAGGCCGGGACAGCCCTACAATGAGCAGTTCTTC.

This sequence joins TRBV5-1 and TRBJ2-6; TRBD1 matches at 10 bases. V was pared by 4 bases and J by 1 base, with 8 bases of the junction left unmatched. This CDR3 has 18 residues. Germline V gene data show CDR1 as SGHRS and CDR2 as YFSETQ. CDR3 amino acids: CASSVRQGALSGANVLTF. The CDR3 coding sequence is TGCGCCAGCAGCGTTAGACAGGGGGCGCTTTCTGGGGCCAACGTCCTGACTTTC.

This clonotype was recorded many times. The chain combines TRBV12-3 or TRBV12-4 with TRBJ2-3, with D hard to call. The V end lost 4 bases, the J end lost 6 bases, and 17 bases lay between the germline ends. This CDR3 has 15 amino acids. The DNA of the CDR3 is TGTGCCAGCAGTTCCGGACCCGGCGGAAGGGATACGCAGTATTTT. This encodes CASSSGPGGRDTQYF.

This chain connects TRBV6-5 to TRBJ2-1; no definite D call. The V end was cut by 0 bases, the J end by 3 bases, with 12 bases between. Germline lookup yields CDR1 MNHEY and CDR2 SVGAGI. The CDR3 consists of 16 residues. The CDR3 DNA reads TGTGCCAGCAGTTACTCGAGTACCTTTGTCTACAATGAGCAGTTCTTC. This sequence encodes CASSYSSTFVYNEQFF.

This clonotype was recorded a few times. This chain links TRBV20-1 with TRBJ1-1; 7 bases are shared with TRBD1. The CDR3 is 14 amino acids. The junction had 7 bases not matched to a gene; V was cut back by 5 bases and J by 1 base. Germline V gene data show CDR1 as DFQATT and CDR2 as SNEGSKA (reference sequence). CDR3 sequence: CSAYRQGTNTEAFF. DNA for the CDR3: TGCAGTGCTTACCGACAGGGAACGAACACTGAAGCTTTCTTT.

The chain couples TRBV7-9 to TRBJ1-5; D remains unclear. Germline V gene lookup returns CDR1 SEHNR and CDR2 FQNEAQ (reference sequence). V was cut by 1 base and J by 0 bases, with 7 bases left in between. CDR3 length equals 15 residues. The CDR3 DNA follows: TGTGCCAGCAGCTTAGGCGACAATAGCAATCAGCCCCAGCATTTT. Protein product: CASSLGDNSNQPQHF.

This clonotype was picked up a small number of times. V usage is TRBV29-1 and J usage is TRBJ1-1, with unresolved D. This CDR3 is 13 amino acids long. Germline V gene data show CDR1 as SQVTM and CDR2 as ANQGSEA. V lost 3 bases and J lost 6, with 14 bases in between. DNA of the CDR3: TGCAGCGTTGACGGCAGGAGGGCGGCTGAAGCTTTCTTT. It specifies CSVDGRRAAEAFF.

J is TRBJ1-1 and V is TRBV5-1; D gene ambiguous. V was clipped by 0 bases and J by 0 bases, with 9 bases between them. CDR1 and CDR2 from the germline V gene are SGHRS and YFSETQ. This CDR3 comprises 15 residues. CDR3 amino acids: CASSLESGLNTEAFF. The CDR3 DNA follows: TGCGCCAGCAGCTTGGAATCAGGCCTGAACACTGAAGCTTTCTTT. Full variable domain (rest looked up from reference TRBV5-1 and TRBJ1-1): KAGVTQTPRYLIKTRGQQVTLSCSPISGHRSVSWYQQTPGQGLQFLFEYFSETQRNKGNFPGRFSGRQFSNSRSEMNVSTLELGDSALYLCASSLESGLNTEAFFGQGTRLTVV.

This chain uses TRBV5-1 with TRBJ2-1; tentatively, D is TRBD2 (6 bases). Per germline, CDR1 SGHRS and CDR2 YFSETQ. Between the trimmed V and J ends, which lost 3 bases and 5 bases, there was a span of 12 bases. There are 14 residues in the CDR3. CDR3 residues: CASSSLAGNNEQFF. CDR3 sequence (DNA): TGCGCCAGCAGCTCTCTGGCGGGAAACAATGAGCAGTTCTTC.

The rearrangement joins TRBV12-3 or TRBV12-4 to TRBJ1-1; D unclear. V was trimmed by 3 bases and J by 11 bases, leaving 16 bases between them. The CDR3 length is 13 residues. The CDR3 is CASSFNGGRRAFF. The CDR3 bases are TGTGCCAGCAGTTTTAATGGCGGGAGGAGGGCTTTCTTT.

The V call is TRBV2, the J call TRBJ1-5, with D possibly matching TRBD1 (6 bases). The CDR3 spans 15 residues. Germline V lookup: CDR1 SNHLY, CDR2 FYNNEI. Trimming shortened V by 2 bases and J by 10 bases, and 18 bases separated the two germline ends. CDR3 protein: CASSEWVQGEDPQHF. CDR3 nucleotides: TGTGCCAGCAGTGAATGGGTACAGGGTGAGGACCCCCAGCATTTT.

A few counts support this clonotype. The chain has TRBV7-8 and TRBJ2-7, with TRBD2 matching 8 bases. Germline V lookup: CDR1 SGHVS, CDR2 FQNEAQ. The CDR3 loop spans 15 amino acids. The V segment lost 1 base and the J segment 3 bases; nucleotides outside the gene matches: 5. This chain's CDR3 is CASSLEFSGDYEQYF. The CDR3 nucleotides are TGTGCCAGCAGCTTAGAGTTTAGCGGGGACTACGAGCAGTACTTC.

This clonotype was observed a handful of times. V is TRBV5-6 and J is TRBJ1-5; no clear D. The germline gives CDR1 SGHDT, CDR2 YYEEEE. V was pared by 0 bases and J by 2 bases, with 12 bases between. The CDR3 runs 16 residues. DNA for the CDR3: TGTGCCAGCAGCTTGGGGGGAGGCTGGGGCAATCAGCCCCAGCATTTT. Translation gives CASSLGGGWGNQPQHF.

Many counts were recorded for this clonotype. The chain employs TRBV5-1 and TRBJ2-1; possibly TRBD2 for D (6 bases). Looked up from germline, CDR1 is SGHRS and CDR2 is YFSETQ. The CDR3 runs to 13 residues. The V end was cut by 1 base, the J end by 5 bases, with 7 bases between. CDR3: CASSLWGDNEQFF. Here the CDR3 DNA reads TGCGCCAGCAGCTTGTGGGGGGACAATGAGCAGTTCTTC.

This chain connects TRBV5-6 to TRBJ2-1, with D uncertain. CDR1 and CDR2 from the germline V gene are SGHDT and YYEEEE. V dropped 4 bases and J dropped 4 bases, with 15 bases sitting between them. The CDR3 consists of 15 residues. CDR3 coding DNA: TGTGCCAGCAGCGAAGGCGGAACACCGTACAATGAGCAGTTCTTC. This translates into CASSEGGTPYNEQFF.